This T cell receptor beta chain was observed in a study of T cells after yellow fever vaccination. Trimming took 0 bases from V and 4 from J; bases not matched to a gene: 7. Germline V lookup: CDR1 LGHNA, CDR2 YSLEER. There are 16 residues in the CDR3. MiXCR, run by TCRdb on the 5' RACE reads, gives a single entry per CDR3 protein. Of around 46,000 distinct CDR3 sequences listed, roughly 7.1% were seen once; the top ten hold about 15%. This clonotype showed up many times. Study-wide points: Researchers noted that a small share of clonotypes showed up in both CD4 and CD8 compartments.

This chain connects TRBV4-3 to TRBJ1-1, with 8 positions matching TRBD1. The TCR sequence derives from a man aged 25-40 years who received the YFV17D yellow fever vaccine. Sequencing was performed on CD8+ T cells not binding an NS4B(214-222) dextramer, sorted from PBMCs, taken 45 days after the yellow fever booster vaccination. The CDR3 DNA follows: TGCGCCAGCAGCCAAGAAGTCGACAGGGGAGGCACTGAAGCTTTCTTT. It translates to CASSQEVDRGGTEAFF.